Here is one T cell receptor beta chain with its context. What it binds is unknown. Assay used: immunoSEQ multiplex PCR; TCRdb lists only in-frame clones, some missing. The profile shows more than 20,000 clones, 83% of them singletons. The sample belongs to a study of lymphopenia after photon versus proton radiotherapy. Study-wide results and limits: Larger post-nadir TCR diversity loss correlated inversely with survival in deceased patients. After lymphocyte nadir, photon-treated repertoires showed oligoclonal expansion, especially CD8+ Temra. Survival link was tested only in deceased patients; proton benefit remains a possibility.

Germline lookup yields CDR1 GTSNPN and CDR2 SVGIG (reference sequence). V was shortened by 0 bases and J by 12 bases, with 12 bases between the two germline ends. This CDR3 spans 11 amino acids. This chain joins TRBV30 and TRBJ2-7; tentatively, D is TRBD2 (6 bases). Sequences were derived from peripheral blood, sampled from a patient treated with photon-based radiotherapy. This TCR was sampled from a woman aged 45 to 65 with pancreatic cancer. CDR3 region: CAWSVRLEMYF. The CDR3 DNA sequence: TGTGCCTGGAGTGTACGACTAGAAATGTACTTC.